This T cell receptor (beta chain) was observed in a study of blood T cell repertoires in COVID-19. Study context: Researchers got acute and convalescent COVID-19 samples from the United States, Italy and Spain. In each case, the material was cDNA or gDNA derived from T cells, B-cell-depleted T cells, or PBMCs.

In the original processing: The authors estimated nucleated cell counts from reference gene primer amplification. Assay: immunoSEQ multiplex PCR; the TCRdb copy retains only in-frame clones and omits some. Clonal size and the V and J genes are those of that table, whereas D and trimming came from the DNA. The sample lists roughly 140,000 clones, 60% to 85% occurring once. The germline V gene encodes CDR1 LNHDA and CDR2 SQIVND (reference sequence). The ends were cut back, 5 bases at V and 6 bases at J, with 20 bases in the middle. The CDR3 has 15 amino acids. This clone showed up just once. The chain couples TRBV19 to TRBJ2-7, with a weak D call TRBD2 (6 bases). The sequence came from a woman aged 60-70 years with acute or convalescent COVID-19. The sample taken for sequencing was peripheral blood. CDR3 DNA sequence: TGTGCCAGTAGTCCACCGGGACTCCAACGCTCCGAGCAGTACTTC. Its translation is CASSPPGLQRSEQYF.